The present T cell receptor (beta chain) was sequenced within a study of metastatic and nonmetastatic thyroid tumors. TCRdb re-called the PCR reads via MiXCR. Here the sample spans 15,000 or so clones, 23% being singletons. Patients were all untreated before their thyroid surgery. Trimming took off 2 bases at V and 1 base at J, with 9 bases between the two ends. CDR1 and CDR2 (germline): SGHRS, YFSETQ. The CDR3 is 14 amino acids. The sample taken for sequencing was tumor tissue. The J gene is TRBJ1-1, the V gene TRBV5-1; D uncertain. This TCR was recovered from a female donor with papillary thyroid cancer or a benign thyroid nodule (not recorded which). Some clones in this sample may be carry-over from other donors' samples. In DNA, the CDR3 is TGCGCCAGCAGCTTCTTCGAGACGAACACTGAAGCTTTCTTT. Protein: CASSFFETNTEAFF.